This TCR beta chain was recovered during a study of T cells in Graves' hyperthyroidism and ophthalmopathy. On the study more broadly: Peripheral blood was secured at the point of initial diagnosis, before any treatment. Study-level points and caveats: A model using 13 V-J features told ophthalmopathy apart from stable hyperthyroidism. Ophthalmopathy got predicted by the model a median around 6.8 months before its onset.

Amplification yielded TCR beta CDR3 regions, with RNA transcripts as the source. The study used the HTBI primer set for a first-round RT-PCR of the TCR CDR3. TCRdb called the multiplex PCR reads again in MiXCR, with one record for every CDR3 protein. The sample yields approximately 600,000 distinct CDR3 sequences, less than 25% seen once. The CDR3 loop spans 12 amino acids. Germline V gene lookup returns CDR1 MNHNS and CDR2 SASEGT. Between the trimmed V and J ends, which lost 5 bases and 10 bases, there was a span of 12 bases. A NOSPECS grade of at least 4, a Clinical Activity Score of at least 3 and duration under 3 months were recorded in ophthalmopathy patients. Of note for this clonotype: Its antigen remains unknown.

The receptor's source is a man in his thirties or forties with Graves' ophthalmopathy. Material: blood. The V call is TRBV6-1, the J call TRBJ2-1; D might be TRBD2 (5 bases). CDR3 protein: CASSSDGGEQFF. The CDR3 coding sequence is TGTGCCAGCAGTTCCGACGGCGGGGAGCAGTTCTTC.